The rows below give T cell receptor beta chains drawn from one sample of a study of blood T cells in healthy people across ages. One entry per CDR3 protein, called by TCRdb with MiXCR from the 5' RACE reads. In the table there are 1.4 million to 1.5 million distinct CDR3 sequences, about 43% of which are singletons. The sequencing sample was made of blood. These receptors all stem from a woman in her late teens or twenties in good health. Each CDR3 is given with its conserved first and last residue. The D gene is left open where the match is weak. Clone size is stated in some rows and not others, as once, few, many or a class when expanded.

j_call: TRBJ2-7
v_call: TRBV27
clone_size: few
d_call: TRBD2
cdr3_nt: TGTGCCAGCGGGACTAGCGGGGGTTGGCACGAGCAGTACTTC
cdr3_aa: CASGTSGGWHEQYF

j_call: TRBJ2-7
v_call: TRBV6-6
clone_size: .
d_call: .
cdr3_nt: TGTGCCAGCAGGTCCGGGACATGGGGCTACGAGCAGTACTTC
cdr3_aa: CASRSGTWGYEQYF

j_call: TRBJ2-3
v_call: TRBV10-3
clone_size: few
d_call: TRBD2
cdr3_nt: TGTGCCATCAAGGGACTAGCGGGAGGGCTCACAGATACGCAGTATTTT
cdr3_aa: CAIKGLAGGLTDTQYF

j_call: TRBJ2-1
v_call: TRBV29-1
clone_size: .
d_call: TRBD2
cdr3_nt: TGCAGCGTTGAAGGGACTAGCGGGGGGCGATGGGACAATGAGCAGTTCTTC
cdr3_aa: CSVEGTSGGRWDNEQFF

j_call: TRBJ2-7
v_call: TRBV7-2
clone_size: .
d_call: TRBD2
cdr3_nt: TGTGCCAGCAGCCCCACCGGGACTAGCCTAGAGCAGTACTTC
cdr3_aa: CASSPTGTSLEQYF

j_call: TRBJ2-1
v_call: TRBV20-1
clone_size: .
d_call: .
cdr3_nt: TGCAGTGCTCGCCCACTGGGTTATGAGGGGCCCTACAATGAGCAGTTCTTC
cdr3_aa: CSARPLGYEGPYNEQFF

j_call: TRBJ2-1
v_call: TRBV6-5
clone_size: .
d_call: .
cdr3_nt: TGTGCCAGCAGTTTCCACGGCAATGAGCAGTTCTTC
cdr3_aa: CASSFHGNEQFF

j_call: TRBJ1-1
v_call: TRBV20-1
clone_size: .
d_call: TRBD1
cdr3_nt: TGCAGTGCTGCCCACGCGACAGGGAAAGGTTCTGAAGCTTTCTTT
cdr3_aa: CSAAHATGKGSEAFF

j_call: TRBJ1-3
v_call: TRBV4-1
clone_size: .
d_call: .
cdr3_nt: TGCGCCAGCAGCCAAGTCCCAGACTCTGGAAACACCATATATTTT
cdr3_aa: CASSQVPDSGNTIYF

j_call: TRBJ1-2
v_call: TRBV6-5
clone_size: .
d_call: .
cdr3_nt: TGTGCCAGCAGTTTCTCAGGGGCGAATGGCTACACCTTC
cdr3_aa: CASSFSGANGYTF

j_call: TRBJ2-7
v_call: TRBV4-2
clone_size: .
d_call: .
cdr3_nt: TGTGCCAGCAGCCAACAACGGACCTCCTACGAGCAGTACTTC
cdr3_aa: CASSQQRTSYEQYF

j_call: TRBJ2-1
v_call: TRBV6-1
clone_size: .
d_call: TRBD2
cdr3_nt: TGTGCCAGCAGTGAAGAAACTAGGACTAGCGAGGAGGATGAGCAGTTCTTC
cdr3_aa: CASSEETRTSEEDEQFF

j_call: TRBJ1-2
v_call: TRBV3-1
clone_size: .
d_call: .
cdr3_nt: TGTGCCAGCAGCCAAGAGGGAGTGGCTAACTATGGCTACACCTTC
cdr3_aa: CASSQEGVANYGYTF

j_call: TRBJ2-1
v_call: TRBV5-1
clone_size: few
d_call: .
cdr3_nt: TGCGCCAGCAGGGGTGATGGGGAGAGCGGTGAGCAGTTCTTC
cdr3_aa: CASRGDGESGEQFF

j_call: TRBJ2-7
v_call: TRBV11-2
clone_size: .
d_call: .
cdr3_nt: TGTGCCAGCAGCGTAAGTCCTGGTGTCGACGAGCAGTACTTC
cdr3_aa: CASSVSPGVDEQYF

j_call: TRBJ2-3
v_call: TRBV12-3/TRBV12-4
clone_size: .
d_call: .
cdr3_nt: TGTGCCAGCAGCTCGGGACAACCCAGCACAGATACGCAGTATTTT
cdr3_aa: CASSSGQPSTDTQYF